The 13 T cell receptor beta chains below were found in one sample sequenced in a study of T-cell reconstitution after alpha-beta-depleted transplantation in children. During its preparation, the TCRbeta library received unique molecular identifiers. In TCRdb, the PCR reads were re-called with MiXCR into one record per CDR3 protein. The sample lists about 900,000 distinct CDR3 sequences, roughly 29% occurring once. The sequenced sample was PBMCs, mostly from graft donor cells, obtained 360 days after TCRalphabeta/CD19-depleted stem cell transplant. Receptor source: a boy under two years old who had a stem cell transplant for SCID, so the T cells may come from the graft donor.

This clonotype was observed a handful of times. The rearrangement joins TRBV7-9 to TRBJ1-2; D is possibly TRBD1 (6 bases). V was shortened by 5 bases and J by 4 bases, with 11 bases between the two germline ends. The CDR3 has 13 residues. The germline CDR1 and CDR2 sequences are SEHNR and FQNEAQ (reference sequence). The DNA for the CDR3 is TGTGCCAGCAGCACAGACAGGCTCTATGGCTACACCTTC. It codes for CASSTDRLYGYTF.

The V and J genes are TRBV5-1 and TRBJ2-5, with TRBD2 matching over 8 bases. The CDR3 spans 16 residues. Germline V gene lookup returns CDR1 SGHRS and CDR2 YFSETQ. With 3 bases clipped from V and 2 bases from J, the junction kept 9 bases outside the gene matches. This chain's CDR3 is CASSYGDGGEQETQYF. DNA of the CDR3: TGCGCCAGCAGCTATGGTGACGGGGGGGAACAAGAGACCCAGTACTTC.

The chain has TRBV5-6 and TRBJ2-5; TRBD2 agrees at 9 bases. The CDR3 is 13 residues long. The V segment lost 2 bases and the J segment 5 bases; nucleotides outside the gene matches: 1. Germline CDR1 reads SGHDT; CDR2 reads YYEEEE. The CDR3 DNA is TGTGCCAGCAGCTTCGCGGGAGGGGAGACCCAGTACTTC. As protein: CASSFAGGETQYF.

This clonotype was picked up a small number of times. This rearrangement joins TRBV12-3 or TRBV12-4 to TRBJ2-7, with 7 bases that match TRBD1. The CDR3 sequence is 13 residues long. Germline trimming cut 5 bases from V and 5 bases from J; bases unmatched to any gene: 6. CDR3 sequence: CASSTGQDDEQYF. The CDR3 nucleotides read TGTGCCAGCAGTACCGGACAGGATGACGAGCAGTACTTC.

This chain uses TRBV20-1 with TRBJ1-5; D gene uncertain. The germline gives CDR1 DFQATT, CDR2 SNEGSKA (reference sequence). The CDR3 sequence is 11 residues long. The ends were cut back, 6 bases at V and 9 bases at J, with 12 bases in the middle. This CDR3 is CSAARTGPQHF. As DNA, the CDR3 is TGCAGTGCGGCTCGGACGGGGCCCCAGCATTTT.

The chain has TRBV20-1 and TRBJ1-1; the D is unclear. V dropped 1 base and J dropped 0 bases, with 9 bases sitting between them. Germline CDR1 is DFQATT and CDR2 is SNEGSKA (reference sequence). The CDR3 totals 14 residues. The CDR3 protein is CSARGDPVNTEAFF. The CDR3 nucleotides are TGCAGTGCTAGAGGGGATCCGGTGAACACTGAAGCTTTCTTT.

The chain employs TRBV7-2 and TRBJ2-7; the D gene is possibly TRBD1 (6 bases). The CDR3 covers 13 residues. V lost 4 bases, J lost 4 bases, and 11 bases lay in between. Germline loops: CDR1 SGHTA, CDR2 FQGNSA. The CDR3 nucleotides are TGTGCCAGCAGCTCGCGGACAGTTTACGAGCAGTACTTC. As protein: CASSSRTVYEQYF.

The chain uses TRBV12-3 or TRBV12-4 and TRBJ2-5, with D possibly being TRBD2 (5 bases). The CDR3 is 14 amino acids. Trimming took off 5 bases at V and 5 bases at J, with 15 bases between the two ends. Here the CDR3 DNA reads TGTGCCAGCAGTCGGACTGTCCTTCGGGAGACCCAGTACTTC. The encoded protein is CASSRTVLRETQYF.

This clonotype came up a few times. The chain employs TRBV20-1 and TRBJ2-7; TRBD1 matches at 7 bases. With V trimmed by 6 bases and J by 5 bases, 13 bases remained unmatched. The CDR3 contains 14 residues. CDR1 DFQATT and CDR2 SNEGSKA come from the germline V gene (reference sequence). This CDR3 is CSAPGQPIWDEQYF. In nucleotides, the CDR3 is TGCAGTGCCCCGGGACAGCCCATTTGGGACGAGCAGTACTTC.

This clonotype was seen a few times. V usage is TRBV7-9 and J usage is TRBJ2-3, with D possibly being TRBD1 (6 bases). This CDR3 is 17 amino acids long. Deletions cut 5 bases from V and 3 bases from J, with 21 bases between. Germline CDR1 reads SEHNR; CDR2 reads FQNEAQ (reference sequence). CDR3 nucleotide sequence: TGTGCCAGCAGCCTCCGGCTACAGGGATTAAGAACAGATACGCAGTATTTT. It codes for CASSLRLQGLRTDTQYF.

The chain joins TRBV18 to TRBJ2-2; D is uncertain. The V end lost 2 bases, the J end lost 4 bases, and 8 bases lay between the germline ends. This CDR3 has 14 amino acids. Per the germline V gene, CDR1 is KGHSH and CDR2 is LQKENI. CDR3 sequence (DNA): TGTGCCAGCTCACCAATACACAGCACCGGGGAGCTGTTTTTT. Translation: CASSPIHSTGELFF.

The genes are TRBV3-1 and TRBJ2-1; D unresolved. Germline CDR1 is LGHDT and CDR2 is YNNKEL (reference sequence). V was cut by 1 base and J by 8 bases, with 6 bases left in between. CDR3 length: 12 amino acids. For the CDR3, the DNA is TGTGCCAGCAGCCAAGGATTAGATGAGCAGTTCTTC. It specifies CASSQGLDEQFF.

This clonotype came up a few times. V is TRBV3-1 and J is TRBJ2-7; no clear D. This CDR3 spans 18 amino acids. V dropped 0 bases and J dropped 5 bases, with 23 bases sitting between them. Germline V CDR1 and CDR2: LGHDT, YNNKEL (reference sequence). The CDR3 reads CASSQEEVAHPSKDEQYF. DNA for the CDR3: TGTGCCAGCAGCCAAGAAGAGGTGGCACACCCCTCGAAGGACGAGCAGTACTTC.